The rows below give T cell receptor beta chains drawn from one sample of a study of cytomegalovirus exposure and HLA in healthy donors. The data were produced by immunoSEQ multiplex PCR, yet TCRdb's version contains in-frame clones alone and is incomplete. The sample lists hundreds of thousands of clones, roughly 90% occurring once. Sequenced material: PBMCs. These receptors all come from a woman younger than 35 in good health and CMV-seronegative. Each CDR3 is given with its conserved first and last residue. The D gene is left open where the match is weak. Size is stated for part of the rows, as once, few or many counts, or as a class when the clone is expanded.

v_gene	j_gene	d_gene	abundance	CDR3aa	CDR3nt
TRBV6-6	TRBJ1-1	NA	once	CASSLQGSRTEAFF	TGTGCCAGCAGTCTACAGGGTTCGCGCACTGAAGCTTTCTTT
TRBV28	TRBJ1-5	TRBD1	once	CASSLIRTGSQPQHF	TGTGCCAGCAGTTTAATCAGGACAGGGAGTCAGCCCCAGCATTTT
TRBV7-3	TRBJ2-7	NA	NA	CASSPMPDSEQYF	TGTGCCAGCAGCCCGATGCCCGATAGCGAGCAGTACTTC
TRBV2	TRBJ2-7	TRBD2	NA	CASAGVGTLVSYEQYF	TGTGCCAGCGCGGGGGTGGGCACCCTTGTTTCCTACGAGCAGTACTTC
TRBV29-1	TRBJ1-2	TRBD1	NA	CSVGRTGVYGYTF	TGCAGCGTTGGGAGGACAGGGGTCTATGGCTACACCTTC
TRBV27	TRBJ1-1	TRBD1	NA	CASSRRGRDRVLNTEAFF	TGTGCCAGCAGTCGAAGGGGCCGGGACAGGGTTTTGAACACTGAAGCTTTCTTT
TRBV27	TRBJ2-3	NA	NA	CASSQSQDTQYF	TGTGCCAGCAGTCAATCCCAGGATACGCAGTATTTT
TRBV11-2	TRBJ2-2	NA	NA	CASSSTPGLSAGELFF	TGTGCCAGCAGCTCTACTCCGGGACTCTCGGCCGGGGAGCTGTTTTTT
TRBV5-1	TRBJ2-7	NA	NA	CASSLDGGISYEQYF	TGCGCCAGCAGCTTGGATGGCGGGATCTCCTACGAGCAGTACTTC
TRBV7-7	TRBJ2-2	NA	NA	CASSPSTGELFF	TGTGCTAGCAGCCCCAGCACCGGGGAGCTGTTTTTT
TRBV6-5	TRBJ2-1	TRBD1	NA	CASSYSWTGDYNEQFF	TGTGCCAGCAGTTACTCGTGGACAGGGGACTACAATGAGCAGTTCTTC
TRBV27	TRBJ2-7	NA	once	CASRSGEVGEQYF	TGTGCCAGCAGATCGGGGGAGGTCGGCGAGCAGTACTTC
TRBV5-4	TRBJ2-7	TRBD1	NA	CASSLPGTGAYEQYF	TGTGCCAGCAGCTTACCCGGGACAGGGGCCTACGAGCAGTACTTC
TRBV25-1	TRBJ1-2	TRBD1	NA	CASKDDRGTRYTF	TGTGCCAGCAAAGATGACAGGGGGACTCGCTACACCTTC
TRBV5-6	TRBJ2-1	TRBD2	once	CARRLAGNQGSYNEQFF	TGTGCCAGAAGACTAGCGGGAAACCAGGGCTCCTACAATGAGCAGTTCTTC
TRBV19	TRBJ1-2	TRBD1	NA	CASRTRQGGYGYTF	TGTGCCAGTAGGACTCGACAGGGGGGCTATGGCTACACCTTC
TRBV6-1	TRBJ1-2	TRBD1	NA	CASSEAPGGPTGYTF	TGTGCCAGCAGTGAAGCCCCAGGGGGTCCTACTGGCTACACCTTC
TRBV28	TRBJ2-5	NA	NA	CASSLGGIETQYF	TGTGCCAGCAGTTTAGGAGGTATCGAGACCCAGTACTTC
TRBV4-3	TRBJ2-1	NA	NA	CASTTYAGNEQFF	TGCGCCAGCACTACGTACGCCGGGAATGAGCAGTTCTTC
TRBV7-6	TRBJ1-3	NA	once	CASSLGHLDSGNTIYF	TGTGCCAGCAGCCTAGGACACCTTGACTCTGGAAACACCATATATTTT
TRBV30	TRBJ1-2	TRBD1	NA	CAWSLLRQGGYGYTF	TGTGCCTGGAGTCTACTAAGACAGGGGGGCTATGGCTACACCTTC
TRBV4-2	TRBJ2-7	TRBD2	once	CASSQDRRGTSAYEQYF	TGTGCCAGCAGCCAAGACAGGAGGGGGACTAGCGCCTACGAGCAGTACTTC
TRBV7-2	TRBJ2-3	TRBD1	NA	CASSSDRGLADTQYF	TGTGCCAGCAGCTCCGACAGGGGGCTGGCGGATACGCAGTATTTT
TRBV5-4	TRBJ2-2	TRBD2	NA	CASRAEGLAGPGELFF	TGTGCCAGCAGGGCAGAGGGACTAGCAGGCCCCGGGGAGCTGTTTTTT
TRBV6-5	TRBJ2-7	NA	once	CASTDISYEQYF	TGTGCCAGCACCGACATCTCCTACGAGCAGTACTTC
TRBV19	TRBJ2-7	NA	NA	CASSIGGASPYEQYF	TGTGCCAGTAGTATAGGGGGCGCGAGTCCGTACGAGCAGTACTTC
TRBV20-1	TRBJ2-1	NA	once	CSAVTGNEQFF	TGCAGTGCCGTGACTGGCAATGAGCAGTTCTTC
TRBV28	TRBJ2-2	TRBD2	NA	CASTPSGIANTGELFF	TGTGCCAGCACCCCTAGCGGGATCGCGAACACCGGGGAGCTGTTTTTT
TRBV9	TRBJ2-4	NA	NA	CASSVDPRAKNIQYF	TGTGCCAGCAGCGTAGACCCTAGGGCCAAAAACATTCAGTACTTC
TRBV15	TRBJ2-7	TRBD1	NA	CATRAGTGPSYEQYF	TGTGCCACCAGGGCCGGGACAGGGCCGTCCTACGAGCAGTACTTC
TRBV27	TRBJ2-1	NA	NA	CASSLGGNEQFF	TGTGCCAGCAGTTTAGGAGGGAATGAGCAGTTCTTC
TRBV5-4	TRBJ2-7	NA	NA	CASSFGLGRDEQYF	TGTGCCAGCAGCTTCGGTCTTGGGCGGGACGAGCAGTACTTC
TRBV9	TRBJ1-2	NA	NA	CASSAPDSFDGYTF	TGTGCCAGCAGCGCCCCCGACAGTTTTGATGGCTACACCTTC
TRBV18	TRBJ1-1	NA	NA	CASSPGRVLGTEAFF	TGTGCCAGCTCACCCGGGCGGGTTCTGGGGACTGAAGCTTTCTTT
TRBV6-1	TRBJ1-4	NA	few	CASSDGGAVEKLFF	TGTGCCAGCTCGGACGGGGGGGCGGTTGAAAAACTGTTTTTT
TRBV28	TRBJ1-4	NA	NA	CASSFSSGSEKLFF	TGTGCCAGCAGTTTCTCCTCGGGGAGTGAAAAACTGTTTTTT
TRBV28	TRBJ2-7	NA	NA	CASSSFQDITYEQYF	TGTGCCAGCAGTTCATTCCAGGACATTACCTACGAGCAGTACTTC
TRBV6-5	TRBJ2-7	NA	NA	CASSYWSGRSYEQYF	TGTGCCAGCAGTTACTGGTCAGGGAGGTCCTACGAGCAGTACTTC
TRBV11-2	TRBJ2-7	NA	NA	CASTRQGWSEQYF	TGTGCCAGCACCCGGCAGGGGTGGAGTGAGCAGTACTTC
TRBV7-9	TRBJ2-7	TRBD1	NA	CASSLDRGRGEQYF	TGTGCCAGCAGCTTAGACAGGGGGCGCGGCGAGCAGTACTTC
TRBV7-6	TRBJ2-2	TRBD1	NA	CASSLGRDRGFSGELFF	TGTGCCAGCAGCTTAGGACGGGACAGGGGATTCTCCGGGGAGCTGTTTTTT
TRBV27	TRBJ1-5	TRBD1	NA	CASSPLQGEDQPQHF	TGTGCCAGCAGTCCCCTACAGGGGGAGGATCAGCCCCAGCATTTT
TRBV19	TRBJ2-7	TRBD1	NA	CASSIPGQGAVEQYF	TGTGCCAGTAGTATACCGGGACAGGGGGCCGTAGAGCAGTACTTC
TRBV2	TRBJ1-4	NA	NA	CASSPGLRRSTNEKLFF	TGTGCCAGCAGTCCCGGACTGAGGCGGTCAACTAATGAAAAACTGTTTTTT
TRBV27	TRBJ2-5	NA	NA	CASSSFGGKQETQYF	TGTGCCAGCAGCTCATTTGGAGGGAAACAAGAGACCCAGTACTTC
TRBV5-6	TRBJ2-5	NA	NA	CASSPLGRGQETQYF	TGTGCCAGCAGCCCCCTGGGACGGGGGCAAGAGACCCAGTACTTC
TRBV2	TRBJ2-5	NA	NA	CASSDYLRTDKETQYF	TGTGCCAGCAGTGACTATTTACGGACAGACAAAGAGACCCAGTACTTC
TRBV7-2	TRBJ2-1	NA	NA	CASSLYSYGSRYNEQFF	TGTGCCAGCAGCTTATATAGTTACGGGTCGAGATACAATGAGCAGTTCTTC
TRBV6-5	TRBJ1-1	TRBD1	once	CASQYEGQVNTEAFF	TGTGCCAGCCAGTACGAGGGACAGGTTAACACTGAAGCTTTCTTT
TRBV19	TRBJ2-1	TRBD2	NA	CASSPRFGSGSLQLKEQFF	TGTGCCAGTAGCCCCCGCTTTGGGAGCGGGAGCCTTCAACTCAAAGAGCAGTTCTTC
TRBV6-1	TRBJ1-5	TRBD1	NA	CASSEWVGRGRNQPQHF	TGTGCCAGCAGTGAATGGGTGGGCAGGGGGCGTAATCAGCCCCAGCATTTT
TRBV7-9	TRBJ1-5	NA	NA	CASSRGRGSNQPQHF	TGTGCCAGCAGCCGCGGGAGGGGCTCCAATCAGCCCCAGCATTTT
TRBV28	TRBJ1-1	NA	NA	CASNTWRVLLAEAFF	TGTGCCAGCAACACCTGGAGGGTTCTTCTTGCTGAAGCTTTCTTT
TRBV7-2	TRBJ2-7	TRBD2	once	CASSPPLAGARYEQYF	TGTGCCAGCAGCCCACCTCTAGCGGGAGCTCGGTACGAGCAGTACTTC